Following are 18 T cell receptor beta chains from one sample sequenced in a study of T cell responses to AZD1222 COVID-19 vaccine. The table came from immunoSEQ multiplex PCR; TCRdb's copy has only in-frame clones and leaves some out. The data show approximately 49,000 clones, approximately 80% seen once. The sample here was peripheral blood, taken on day 0 of MenACWY control vaccination. The receptors shown here come from an adult in good health.

J is TRBJ2-1 and V is TRBV28; 9 nucleotides agree with TRBD1. This CDR3 region has 16 residues. J gave up 8 bases and V 6 bases, and 14 bases lay outside the gene matches. The germline V gene encodes CDR1 MDHEN and CDR2 SYDVKM. The CDR3 sequence: CASSEGTGPLLDEQFF. In nucleotides, the CDR3 is TGTGCCAGCAGCGAAGGGACAGGGCCCCTTTTGGATGAGCAGTTCTTC. Using reference TRBV28 and TRBJ2-1 for the parts outside the CDR3, the full variable domain is DVKVTQSSRYLVKRTGEKVFLECVQDMDHENMFWYRQDPGLGLRLIYFSYDVKMKEKGDIPEGYSVSREKKERFSLILESASTNQTSMYLCASSEGTGPLLDEQFFGPGTRLTVL.

This clone occurred once. This chain links TRBV6-5 with TRBJ1-1; D gene ambiguous. The V end was cut by 2 bases, the J end by 3 bases, with 7 bases between. Germline V gene lookup returns CDR1 MNHEY and CDR2 SVGAGI. CDR3 length: 13 residues. The CDR3 sequence is CASSYQEDTEAFF. CDR3 in DNA: TGTGCCAGCAGTTACCAGGAGGACACTGAAGCTTTCTTT.

This clone has just a few counts. The V gene is TRBV28, the J gene TRBJ1-5; TRBD1 aligns across 7 bases. The V and J ends lost 7 bases and 6 bases, in that order; junction bases with no gene match: 3. Germline V gives CDR1 MDHEN, CDR2 SYDVKM. CDR3 length: 12 residues. The CDR3 coding sequence is TGTGCCAGCACCACAGGGGTTCAGCCCCAGCATTTT. It yields the protein CASTTGVQPQHF.

This chain joins TRBV5-5 and TRBJ1-5; 7 bases match TRBD1. Trimming took 0 bases from V and 2 from J; bases not matched to a gene: 5. CDR1 and CDR2 (germline): SGHKS, YYEKEE (reference sequence). The CDR3 runs to 16 residues. CDR3 nucleotides: TGTGCCAGCAGCTTGGACGCAGGGGGAGGCAATCAGCCCCAGCATTTT. Translated: CASSLDAGGGNQPQHF.

In nucleotides, the CDR3 is TGCGCCAGCAGCCCGAGAGTGGGGGACACCGGGGAGCTGTTTTTT. This translates into CASSPRVGDTGELFF. This chain links TRBV5-1 with TRBJ2-2; D tentatively fits TRBD1 or TRBD2 (5 bases each). The CDR3 is 15 residues long. V shed 4 bases and J shed 3 bases, with 13 bases lying between them. CDR1 and CDR2 (germline): SGHRS, YFSETQ.

This clone showed up many times. The rearrangement uses TRBV10-2 and TRBJ1-6, with D perhaps TRBD1 (5 bases). Between the trimmed V and J ends, which lost 2 bases and 7 bases, there was a span of 12 bases. CDR3 size: 15 residues. CDR1 and CDR2 from the germline V gene are WSHSY and SAAADI. For the CDR3, the DNA is TGCGCCAGCAGTGAGAGGAGGGGTGGGAATTCACCCCTCCACTTT. It yields the protein CASSERRGGNSPLHF.

The chain couples TRBV7-2 to TRBJ2-1, with 7 bases aligning to TRBD2. Per the germline V gene, CDR1 is SGHTA and CDR2 is FQGNSA. The CDR3 covers 14 residues. V trimming: 5 bases; J trimming: 9 bases; junction bases outside the gene matches: 10. The CDR3 sequence is CASSRDYGTGEQFF. The CDR3, as DNA: TGTGCCAGCAGCCGGGACTATGGGACCGGTGAGCAGTTCTTC.

This clone was detected a few times. As DNA, the CDR3 is TGTGCCACTCCTTCCGGGACAGGAGGTACCTCTGGAAACACCATATATTTT. It codes for CATPSGTGGTSGNTIYF. The chain is built from TRBV2 and TRBJ1-3, with TRBD1 identical over 8 bases. V lost 10 bases and J lost 0; bases outside the gene matches: 14. This CDR3 has 17 amino acids. Per germline, CDR1 SNHLY and CDR2 FYNNEI. Complete variable domain (other parts from reference TRBV2 and TRBJ1-3): EPEVTQTPSHQVTQMGQEVILRCVPISNHLYFYWYRQILGQKVEFLVSFYNNEISEKSEIFDDQFSVERPDGSNFTLKIRSTKLEDSAMYFCATPSGTGGTSGNTIYFGEGSWLTVV.

The chain joins TRBV11-2 to TRBJ2-6; D is ambiguous. Germline CDR1 is SGHAT and CDR2 is FQNNGV. The CDR3 has 17 residues. With 5 bases removed from V and 0 bases from J, the gap between germline ends came to 14 bases. In DNA, the CDR3 is TGTGCCAGCAGCCCCCGGGTCTTATTCTCTGGGGCCAACGTCCTGACTTTC. It codes for CASSPRVLFSGANVLTF. The variable domain in full, completed from reference TRBV11-2 and TRBJ2-6, reads EAGVAQSPRYKIIEKRQSVAFWCNPISGHATLYWYQQILGQGPKLLIQFQNNGVVDDSQLPKDRFSAERLKGVDSTLKIQPAKLEDSAVYLCASSPRVLFSGANVLTFGAGSRLTVL.

This clone has just one count. This rearrangement joins TRBV6-5 to TRBJ2-7, with TRBD2 matching 7 bases. V trimming: 5 bases; J trimming: 1 base; junction bases outside the gene matches: 5. Looked up from germline, CDR1 is MNHEY and CDR2 is SVGAGI. The CDR3 is made up of 14 amino acids. This CDR3 reads CASSQTGGSYEQYV. Written as DNA, the CDR3 is TGTGCCAGCAGTCAAACGGGGGGATCCTACGAGCAGTACGTC.

The chain employs TRBV2 and TRBJ1-4, with TRBD1 as a possible D gene (6 bases). Trimming took off 5 bases at V and 0 bases at J, with 13 bases between the two ends. Germline V gene sequence: CDR1 SNHLY, CDR2 FYNNEI. The CDR3 runs to 16 residues. CDR3 coding DNA: TGTGCCAGCAGTCAGGACAGTCTTGCAACTAATGAAAAACTGTTTTTT. It translates to CASSQDSLATNEKLFF.

This chain connects TRBV14 to TRBJ2-3, with TRBD2 identical over 16 bases. The V and J ends lost 4 bases and 6 bases, in that order; junction bases with no gene match: 7. The CDR3 spans 17 residues. Germline CDR1 reads SGHDN; CDR2 reads FVKESK. For the CDR3, the DNA is TGTGCCAGCAGCCCGCCGGGACTAGCGGGGGGGCTCGATACGCAGTATTTT. Protein product: CASSPPGLAGGLDTQYF. The variable domain in full, completed from reference TRBV14 and TRBJ2-3, reads EAGVTQFPSHSVIEKGQTVTLRCDPISGHDNLYWYRRVMGKEIKFLLHFVKESKQDESGMPNNRFLAERTGGTYSTLKVQPAELEDSGVYFCASSPPGLAGGLDTQYFGPGTRLTVL.

This chain joins TRBV7-9 and TRBJ2-2; D might be TRBD2 (6 bases). Trimming left V 7 bases short and J 1 base short, with 10 bases between. The V gene's germline CDR1 is SEHNR and CDR2 FQNEAQ (reference sequence). The CDR3 is 14 amino acids. The CDR3 DNA sequence: TGTGCCAGCATGGCGGGGCTGAACACCGGGGAGCTGTTTTTT. It encodes CASMAGLNTGELFF.

This clone was seen more than once but under ten times. This chain connects TRBV4-1 to TRBJ1-2; a possible D gene is TRBD1 (5 bases). The CDR3 is made up of 15 amino acids. The V end was cut by 3 bases, the J end by 5 bases, with 16 bases between. Germline V CDR1 and CDR2: MGHRA, YSYEKL. CDR3 residues: CASSQVVQARYGYTF. The DNA of the CDR3 is TGCGCCAGCAGCCAGGTAGTACAGGCCCGATATGGCTACACCTTC.

The chain is built from TRBV6-5 and TRBJ1-1; the match to TRBD1 covers 11 bases. Trimming removed 2 bases from V and 5 bases from J; junction bases left unmatched: 7. The CDR3 consists of 16 residues. The germline V gene encodes CDR1 MNHEY and CDR2 SVGAGI. This CDR3 is CASSYPRTGGLTEAFF. CDR3 sequence (DNA): TGTGCCAGCAGTTACCCACGGACAGGGGGCCTAACTGAAGCTTTCTTT.

This sequence joins TRBV5-6 and TRBJ2-7; D ambiguous. The CDR3 extends over 15 amino acids. V was clipped by 3 bases and J by 5 bases, with 18 bases between them. Germline CDR1 is SGHDT and CDR2 is YYEEEE. The DNA of the CDR3 is TGTGCCAGCAGCTCCTCGCTCATGGCTGATCACGAGCAGTACGTC. It yields the protein CASSSSLMADHEQYV.

The chain carries TRBV11-2 and TRBJ1-2; unclear D gene. The CDR3 runs to 15 residues. Trimming shortened V by 1 base and J by 4 bases, and 13 bases separated the two germline ends. The germline V gene encodes CDR1 SGHAT and CDR2 FQNNGV. The CDR3, as DNA: TGTGCCAGCAGCTTAGTTTCGGCGAAGACCTATGGCTACACCTTC. Amino acids: CASSLVSAKTYGYTF.

The chain combines TRBV15 with TRBJ2-3; the D is unclear. CDR1 and CDR2 from the germline V gene are LNHNV and YYDKDF (reference sequence). Trimming shortened V by 3 bases and J by 2 bases, and 9 bases separated the two germline ends. The CDR3 has 14 amino acids. CDR3 DNA: TGTGCCACCAGCAGCGACCTTCTCACAGATACGCAGTATTTT. Its protein product is CATSSDLLTDTQYF.